Included here is one TCR beta chain sequence, with context. The antigen is undetermined. Read data end 3 residues before the CDR3 end; the end is taken from the germline J gene. This entry is derived from a study of T cells in women clearing cervical HPV infection. Study-level findings and limits: TRBV6-7 relative abundance averaged roughly 0.1% in cases and roughly 0.17% in controls. Associations may precede or follow infection; HPV-specific or memory T cells were not isolated.

CDR3 size: 13 residues. V was clipped by 9 bases and J by 5 bases, with 11 bases between them. Germline-derived CDR1 and CDR2 are SNHLY and FYNNEI. The repertoire was sequenced with immunoSEQ multiplex PCR; TCRdb's copy has only in-frame clones and lacks some. There are about 27,000 clones in the sample, with 22% held by the top ten. The sequenced material came from blood buffy coat. The rearrangement uses TRBV2 and TRBJ1-6; D is perhaps TRBD1 (6 bases). The receptor's source is a woman aged 18 to 75 with a cervical HPV16 infection that either progressed to CIN3+ or cleared (not recorded which). The CDR3 protein is CASPGHNNSPLHF. The CDR3 DNA, read in part, is TGTGCCAGTCCGGGACATAATAATTCACCC.